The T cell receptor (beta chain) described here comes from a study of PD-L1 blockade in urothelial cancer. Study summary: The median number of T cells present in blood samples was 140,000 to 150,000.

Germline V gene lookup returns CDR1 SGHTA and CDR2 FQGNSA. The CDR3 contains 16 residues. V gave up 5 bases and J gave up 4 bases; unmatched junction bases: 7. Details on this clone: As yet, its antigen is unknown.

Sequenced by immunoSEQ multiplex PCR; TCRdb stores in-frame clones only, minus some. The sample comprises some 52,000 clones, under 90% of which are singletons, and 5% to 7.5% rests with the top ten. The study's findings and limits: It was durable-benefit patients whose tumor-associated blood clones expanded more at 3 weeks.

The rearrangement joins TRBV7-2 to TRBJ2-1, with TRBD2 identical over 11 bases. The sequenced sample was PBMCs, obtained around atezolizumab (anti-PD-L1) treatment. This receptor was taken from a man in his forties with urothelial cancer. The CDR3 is CASSRLAGNLYNEQFF. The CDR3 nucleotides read TGTGCCAGCAGCCGACTAGCGGGAAACCTTTACAATGAGCAGTTCTTC.